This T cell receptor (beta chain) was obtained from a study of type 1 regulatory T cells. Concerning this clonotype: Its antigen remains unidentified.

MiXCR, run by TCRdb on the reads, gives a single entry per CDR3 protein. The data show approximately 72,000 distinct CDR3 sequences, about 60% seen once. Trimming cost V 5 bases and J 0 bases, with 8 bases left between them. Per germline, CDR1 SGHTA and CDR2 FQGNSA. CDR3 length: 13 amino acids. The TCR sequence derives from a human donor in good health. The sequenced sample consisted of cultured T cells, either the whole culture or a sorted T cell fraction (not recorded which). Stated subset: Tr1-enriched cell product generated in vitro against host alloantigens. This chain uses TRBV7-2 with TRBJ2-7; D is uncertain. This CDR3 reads CASSASVSYEQYF. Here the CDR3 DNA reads TGTGCCAGCAGCGCATCCGTCTCCTACGAGCAGTACTTC.